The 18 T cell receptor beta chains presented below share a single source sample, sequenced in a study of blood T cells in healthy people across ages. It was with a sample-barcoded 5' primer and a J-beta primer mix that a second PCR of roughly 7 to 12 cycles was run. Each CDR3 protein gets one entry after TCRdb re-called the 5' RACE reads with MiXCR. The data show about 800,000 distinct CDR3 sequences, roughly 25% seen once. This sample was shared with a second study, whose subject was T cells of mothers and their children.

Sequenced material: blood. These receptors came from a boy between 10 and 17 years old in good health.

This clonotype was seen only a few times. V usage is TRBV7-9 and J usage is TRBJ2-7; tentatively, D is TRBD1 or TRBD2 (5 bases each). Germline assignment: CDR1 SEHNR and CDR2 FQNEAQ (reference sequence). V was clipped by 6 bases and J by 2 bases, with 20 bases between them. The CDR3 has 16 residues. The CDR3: CASSEKGTADAYEQYF. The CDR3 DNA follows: TGTGCCAGCAGTGAAAAAGGGACCGCTGATGCCTACGAGCAGTACTTC. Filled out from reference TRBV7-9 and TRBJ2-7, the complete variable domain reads DTGVSQNPRHKITKRGQNVTFRCDPISEHNRLYWYRQTLGQGPEFLTYFQNEAQLEKSRLLSDRFSAERPKGSFSTLEIQRTEQGDSAMYLCASSEKGTADAYEQYFGPGTRLTVT.

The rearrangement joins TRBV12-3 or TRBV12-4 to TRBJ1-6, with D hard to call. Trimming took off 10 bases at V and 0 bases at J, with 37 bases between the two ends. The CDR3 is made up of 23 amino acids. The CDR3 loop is CANSSLSYGSLSVPSSYNSPLHF. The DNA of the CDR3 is TGTGCCAACTCTTCCCTGTCTTACGGGTCCTTAAGTGTCCCGAGCTCCTATAATTCACCCCTCCACTTT.

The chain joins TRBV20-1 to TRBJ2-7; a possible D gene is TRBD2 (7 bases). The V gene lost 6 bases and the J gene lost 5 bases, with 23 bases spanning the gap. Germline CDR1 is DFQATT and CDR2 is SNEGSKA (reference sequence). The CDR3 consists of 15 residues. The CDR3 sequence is CSAVPHGEGGNEQYF. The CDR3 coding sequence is TGCAGTGCGGTACCCCACGGGGAGGGGGGGAACGAGCAGTACTTC.

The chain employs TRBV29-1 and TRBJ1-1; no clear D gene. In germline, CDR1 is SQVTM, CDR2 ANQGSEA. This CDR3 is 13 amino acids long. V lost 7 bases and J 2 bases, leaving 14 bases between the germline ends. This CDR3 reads CSGEGGGNTEAFF. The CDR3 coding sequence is TGCAGCGGAGAAGGCGGTGGAAACACTGAAGCTTTCTTT.

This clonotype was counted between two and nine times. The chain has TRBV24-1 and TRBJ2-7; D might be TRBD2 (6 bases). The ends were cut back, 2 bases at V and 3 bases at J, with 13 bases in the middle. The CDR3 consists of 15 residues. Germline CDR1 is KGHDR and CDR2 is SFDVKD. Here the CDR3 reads CATSDSHSGDYEQYF. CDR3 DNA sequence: TGTGCCACCAGTGATTCTCATAGCGGAGACTACGAGCAGTACTTC.

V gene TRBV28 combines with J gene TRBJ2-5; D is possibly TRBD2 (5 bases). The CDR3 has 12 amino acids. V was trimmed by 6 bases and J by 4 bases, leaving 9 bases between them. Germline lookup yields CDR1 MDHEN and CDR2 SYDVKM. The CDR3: CASRGAPETQYF. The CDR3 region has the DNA TGTGCCAGCAGGGGAGCCCCAGAGACCCAGTACTTC.

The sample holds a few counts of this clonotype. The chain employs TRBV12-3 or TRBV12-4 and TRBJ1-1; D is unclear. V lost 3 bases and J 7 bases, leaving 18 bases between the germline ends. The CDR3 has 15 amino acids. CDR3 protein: CASSFATRARSEAFF. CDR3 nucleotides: TGTGCCAGCAGTTTCGCTACGAGGGCGCGGAGTGAAGCTTTCTTT.

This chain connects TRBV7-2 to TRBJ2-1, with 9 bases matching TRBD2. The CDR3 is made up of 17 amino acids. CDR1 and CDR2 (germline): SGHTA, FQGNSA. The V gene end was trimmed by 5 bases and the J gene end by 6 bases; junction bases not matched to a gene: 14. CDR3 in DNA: TGTGCCAGCAGCCCCGGGACTAGCATCTGGGAAGTCAATGAGCAGTTCTTC. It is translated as CASSPGTSIWEVNEQFF.

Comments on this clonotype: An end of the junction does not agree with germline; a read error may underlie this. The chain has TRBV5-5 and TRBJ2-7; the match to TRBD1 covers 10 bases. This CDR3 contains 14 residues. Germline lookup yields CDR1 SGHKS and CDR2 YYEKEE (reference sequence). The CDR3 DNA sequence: TGTGCCAGCAGCATAACCGGGACAGGGGCCGAGCAGTGCTTC. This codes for CASSITGTGAEQCF.

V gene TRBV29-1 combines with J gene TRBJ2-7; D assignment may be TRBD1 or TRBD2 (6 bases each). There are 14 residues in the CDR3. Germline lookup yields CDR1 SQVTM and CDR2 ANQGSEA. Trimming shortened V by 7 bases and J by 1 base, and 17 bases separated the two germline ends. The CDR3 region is CSADVGGESYEQYF. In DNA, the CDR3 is TGCAGCGCCGACGTCGGGGGCGAGTCCTACGAGCAGTACTTC.

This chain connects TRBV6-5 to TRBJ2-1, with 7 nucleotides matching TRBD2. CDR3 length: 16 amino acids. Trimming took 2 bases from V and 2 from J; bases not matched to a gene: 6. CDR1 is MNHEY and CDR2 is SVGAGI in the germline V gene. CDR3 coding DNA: TGTGCCAGCAGTTACGGTAGCGGGTCCACCTACAATGAGCAGTTCTTC. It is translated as CASSYGSGSTYNEQFF.

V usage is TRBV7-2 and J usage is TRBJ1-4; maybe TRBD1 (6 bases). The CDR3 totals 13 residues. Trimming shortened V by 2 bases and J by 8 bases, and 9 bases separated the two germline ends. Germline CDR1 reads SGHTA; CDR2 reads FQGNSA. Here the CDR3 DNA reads TGTGCCAGCAGCTTACAGGGGAGGGAAAAACTGTTTTTT. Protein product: CASSLQGREKLFF.

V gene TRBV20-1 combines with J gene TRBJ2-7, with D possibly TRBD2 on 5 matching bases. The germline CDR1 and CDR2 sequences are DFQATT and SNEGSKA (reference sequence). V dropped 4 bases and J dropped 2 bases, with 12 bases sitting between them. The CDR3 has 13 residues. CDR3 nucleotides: TGCAGTGCTACCCCGAGCGGCCCCTACGAGCAGTACTTC. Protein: CSATPSGPYEQYF.

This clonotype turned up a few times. The CDR3: CASSPGTVYTF. CDR3 DNA: TGTGCCAGCAGCCCCGGGACAGTCTACACCTTC. The chain employs TRBV9 and TRBJ1-2; 7 nucleotides line up with TRBD1. Germline V gene data show CDR1 as SGDLS and CDR2 as YYNGEE. Trimming took 4 bases from V and 10 from J; bases not matched to a gene: 4. The CDR3 is 11 amino acids.

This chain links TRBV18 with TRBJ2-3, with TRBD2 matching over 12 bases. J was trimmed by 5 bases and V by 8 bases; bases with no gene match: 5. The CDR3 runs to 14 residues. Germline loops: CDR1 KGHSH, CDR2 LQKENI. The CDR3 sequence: CASKTSGSQDTQYF. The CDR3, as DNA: TGTGCCAGCAAGACTAGCGGGAGTCAAGATACGCAGTATTTT.

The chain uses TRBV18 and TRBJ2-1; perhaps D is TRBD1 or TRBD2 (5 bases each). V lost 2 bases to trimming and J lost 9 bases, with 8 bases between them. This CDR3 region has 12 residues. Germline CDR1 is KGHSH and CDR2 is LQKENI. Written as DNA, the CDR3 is TGTGCCAGCTCACCAACCGGGACTGAGCAGTTCTTC. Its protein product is CASSPTGTEQFF.

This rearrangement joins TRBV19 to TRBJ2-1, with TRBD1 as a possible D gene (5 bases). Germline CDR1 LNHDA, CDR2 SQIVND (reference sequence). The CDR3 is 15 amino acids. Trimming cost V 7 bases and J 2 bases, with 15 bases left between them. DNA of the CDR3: TGTGCCAGTACCCCCAGGGAACGGCCCTACAATGAGCAGTTCTTC. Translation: CASTPRERPYNEQFF.

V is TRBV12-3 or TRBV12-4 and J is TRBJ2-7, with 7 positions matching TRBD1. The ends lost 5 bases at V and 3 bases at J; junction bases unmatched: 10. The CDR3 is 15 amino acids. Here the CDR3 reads CASSLRQGTSYEQYF. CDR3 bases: TGTGCCAGCAGTCTTCGACAGGGAACGAGCTACGAGCAGTACTTC.